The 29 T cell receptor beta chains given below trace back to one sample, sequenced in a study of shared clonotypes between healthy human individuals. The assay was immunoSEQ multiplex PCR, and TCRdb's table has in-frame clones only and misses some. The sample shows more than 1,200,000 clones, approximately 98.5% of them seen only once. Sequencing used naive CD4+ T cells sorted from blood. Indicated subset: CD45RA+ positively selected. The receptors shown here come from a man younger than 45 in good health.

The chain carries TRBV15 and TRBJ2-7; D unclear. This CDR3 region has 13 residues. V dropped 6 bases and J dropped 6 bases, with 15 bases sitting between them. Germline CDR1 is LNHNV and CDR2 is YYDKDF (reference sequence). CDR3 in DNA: TGTGCCACCAGGGGCACGGGTCCAAGCGAGCAGTACTTC. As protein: CATRGTGPSEQYF.

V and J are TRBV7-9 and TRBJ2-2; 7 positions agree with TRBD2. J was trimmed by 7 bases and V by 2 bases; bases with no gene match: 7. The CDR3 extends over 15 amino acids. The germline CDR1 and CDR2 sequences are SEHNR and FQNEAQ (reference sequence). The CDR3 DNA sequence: TGTGCCAGCAGCTTAAGCGCGGGAGTTCGCGGGGAGCTGTTTTTT. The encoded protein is CASSLSAGVRGELFF.

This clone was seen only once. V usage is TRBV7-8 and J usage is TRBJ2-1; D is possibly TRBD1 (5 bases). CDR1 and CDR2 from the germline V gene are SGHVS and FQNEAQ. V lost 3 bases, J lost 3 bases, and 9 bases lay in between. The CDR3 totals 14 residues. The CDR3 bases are TGTGCCAGCAGCTTTGCAGGGAACTACAATGAGCAGTTCTTC. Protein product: CASSFAGNYNEQFF. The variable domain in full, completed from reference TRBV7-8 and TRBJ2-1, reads GAGVSQSPRYKVAKRGQDVALRCDPISGHVSLFWYQQALGQGPEFLTYFQNEAQLDKSGLPSDRFFAERPEGSVSTLKIQRTQQEDSAVYLCASSFAGNYNEQFFGPGTRLTVL.

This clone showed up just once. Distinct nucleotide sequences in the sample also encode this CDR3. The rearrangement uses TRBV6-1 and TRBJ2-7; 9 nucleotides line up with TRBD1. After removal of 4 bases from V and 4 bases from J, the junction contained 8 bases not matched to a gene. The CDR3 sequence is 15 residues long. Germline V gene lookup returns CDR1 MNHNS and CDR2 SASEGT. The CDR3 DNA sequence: TGTGCCAGCAGTGCAACCCGGGACAGGGTTTACGAGCAGTACTTC. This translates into CASSATRDRVYEQYF.

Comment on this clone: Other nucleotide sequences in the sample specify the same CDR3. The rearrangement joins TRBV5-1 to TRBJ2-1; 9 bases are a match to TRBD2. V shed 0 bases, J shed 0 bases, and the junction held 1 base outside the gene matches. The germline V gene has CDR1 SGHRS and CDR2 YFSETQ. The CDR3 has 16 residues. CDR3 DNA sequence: TGCGCCAGCAGCTTGGGACTAGCGGACTCCTACAATGAGCAGTTCTTC. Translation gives CASSLGLADSYNEQFF.

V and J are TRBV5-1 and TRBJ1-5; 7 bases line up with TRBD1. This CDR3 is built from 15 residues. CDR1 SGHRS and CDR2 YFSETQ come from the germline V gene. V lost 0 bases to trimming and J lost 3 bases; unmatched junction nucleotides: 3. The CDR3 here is CASSLDGTANQPQHF. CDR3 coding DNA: TGCGCCAGCAGCTTGGACGGGACAGCCAATCAGCCCCAGCATTTT.

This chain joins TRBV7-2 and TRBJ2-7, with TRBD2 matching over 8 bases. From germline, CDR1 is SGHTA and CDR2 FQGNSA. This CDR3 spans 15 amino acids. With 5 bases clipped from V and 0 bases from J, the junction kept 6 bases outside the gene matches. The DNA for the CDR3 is TGTGCCAGCAGCCATAGCGGGGCTACCTCCTACGAGCAGTACTTC. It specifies CASSHSGATSYEQYF. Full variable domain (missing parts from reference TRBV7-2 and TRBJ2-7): GAGVSQSPSNKVTEKGKDVELRCDPISGHTALYWYRQSLGQGLEFLIYFQGNSAPDKSGLPSDRFSAERTGGSVSTLTIQRTQQEDSAVYLCASSHSGATSYEQYFGPGTRLTVT.

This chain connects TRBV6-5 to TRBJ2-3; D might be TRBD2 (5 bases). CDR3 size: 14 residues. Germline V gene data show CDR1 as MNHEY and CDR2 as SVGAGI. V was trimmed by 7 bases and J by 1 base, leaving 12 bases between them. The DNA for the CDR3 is TGTGCCAGCAAAACTTTAGCGCGCACAGATACGCAGTATTTT. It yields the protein CASKTLARTDTQYF.

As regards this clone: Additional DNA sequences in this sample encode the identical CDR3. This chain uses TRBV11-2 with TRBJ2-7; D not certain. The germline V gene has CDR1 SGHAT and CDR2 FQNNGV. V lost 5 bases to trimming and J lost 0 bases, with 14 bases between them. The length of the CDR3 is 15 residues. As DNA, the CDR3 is TGTGCCAGCAGCCTGGGGTCCATCAACTCCTACGAGCAGTACTTC. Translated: CASSLGSINSYEQYF. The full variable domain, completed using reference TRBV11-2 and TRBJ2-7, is EAGVAQSPRYKIIEKRQSVAFWCNPISGHATLYWYQQILGQGPKLLIQFQNNGVVDDSQLPKDRFSAERLKGVDSTLKIQPAKLEDSAVYLCASSLGSINSYEQYFGPGTRLTVT.

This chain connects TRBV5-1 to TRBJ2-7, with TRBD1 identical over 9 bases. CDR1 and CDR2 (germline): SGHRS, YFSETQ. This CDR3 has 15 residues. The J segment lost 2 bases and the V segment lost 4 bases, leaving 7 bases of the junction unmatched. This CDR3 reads CASSRRQGGTYEQYF. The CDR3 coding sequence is TGCGCCAGCAGCAGACGACAGGGGGGTACCTACGAGCAGTACTTC.

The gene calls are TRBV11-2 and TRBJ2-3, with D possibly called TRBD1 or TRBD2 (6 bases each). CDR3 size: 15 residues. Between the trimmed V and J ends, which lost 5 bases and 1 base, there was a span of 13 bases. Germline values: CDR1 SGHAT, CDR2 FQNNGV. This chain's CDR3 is CASSPWGAGTDTQYF. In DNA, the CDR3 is TGTGCCAGCAGCCCATGGGGGGCAGGCACAGATACGCAGTATTTT. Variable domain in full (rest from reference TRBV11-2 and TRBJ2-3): EAGVAQSPRYKIIEKRQSVAFWCNPISGHATLYWYQQILGQGPKLLIQFQNNGVVDDSQLPKDRFSAERLKGVDSTLKIQPAKLEDSAVYLCASSPWGAGTDTQYFGPGTRLTVL.

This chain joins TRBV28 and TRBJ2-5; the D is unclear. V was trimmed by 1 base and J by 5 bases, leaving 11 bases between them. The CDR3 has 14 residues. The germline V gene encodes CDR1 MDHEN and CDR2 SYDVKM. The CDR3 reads CASSLYFTGETQYF. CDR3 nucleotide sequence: TGTGCCAGCAGTTTATATTTCACGGGTGAGACCCAGTACTTC.

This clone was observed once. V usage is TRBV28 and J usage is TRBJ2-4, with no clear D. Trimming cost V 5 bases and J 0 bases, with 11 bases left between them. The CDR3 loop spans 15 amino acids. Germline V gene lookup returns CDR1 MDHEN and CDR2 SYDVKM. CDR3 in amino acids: CASSALEIAKNIQYF. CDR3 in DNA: TGTGCCAGCAGTGCGCTGGAGATAGCCAAAAACATTCAGTACTTC.

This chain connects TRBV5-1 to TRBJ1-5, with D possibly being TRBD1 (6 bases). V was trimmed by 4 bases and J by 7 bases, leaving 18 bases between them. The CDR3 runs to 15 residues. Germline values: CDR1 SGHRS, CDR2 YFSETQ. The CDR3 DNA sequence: TGCGCCAGCAGCCCGGTAGGAGGGGGACGGCAGCCCCAGCATTTT. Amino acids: CASSPVGGGRQPQHF.

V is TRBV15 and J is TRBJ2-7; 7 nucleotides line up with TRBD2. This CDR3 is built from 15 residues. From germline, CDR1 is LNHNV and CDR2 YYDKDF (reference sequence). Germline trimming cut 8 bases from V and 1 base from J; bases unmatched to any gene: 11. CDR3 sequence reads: CATRQRGSESYEQYF. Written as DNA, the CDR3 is TGTGCCACCCGCCAGCGCGGGAGCGAATCCTACGAGCAGTACTTC.

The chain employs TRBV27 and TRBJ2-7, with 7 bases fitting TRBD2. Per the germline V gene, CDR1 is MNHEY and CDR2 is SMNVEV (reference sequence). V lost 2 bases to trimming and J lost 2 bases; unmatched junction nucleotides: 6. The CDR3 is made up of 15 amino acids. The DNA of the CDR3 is TGTGCCAGCAGTTTACTTGCGGGAGCACCCTACGAGCAGTACTTC. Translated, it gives CASSLLAGAPYEQYF.

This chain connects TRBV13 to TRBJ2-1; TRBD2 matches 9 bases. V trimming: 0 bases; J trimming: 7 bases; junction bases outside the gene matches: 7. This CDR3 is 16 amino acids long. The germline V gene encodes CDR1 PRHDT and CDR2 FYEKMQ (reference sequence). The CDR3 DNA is TGTGCCAGCAGCTTAGGGGTGGTAGCGGGAGTTAATGAGCAGTTCTTC. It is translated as CASSLGVVAGVNEQFF.

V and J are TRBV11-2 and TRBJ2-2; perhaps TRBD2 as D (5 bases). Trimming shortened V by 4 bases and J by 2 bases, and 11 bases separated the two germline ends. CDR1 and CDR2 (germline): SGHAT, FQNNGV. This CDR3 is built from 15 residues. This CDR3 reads CASSSMRVNTGELFF. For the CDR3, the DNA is TGTGCCAGCAGCTCCATGCGGGTTAACACCGGGGAGCTGTTTTTT.

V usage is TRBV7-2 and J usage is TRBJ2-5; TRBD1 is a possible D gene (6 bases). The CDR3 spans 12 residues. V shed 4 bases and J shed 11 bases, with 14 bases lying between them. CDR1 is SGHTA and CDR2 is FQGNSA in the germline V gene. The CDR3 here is CASSSLGGPQYF. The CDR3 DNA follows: TGTGCCAGCAGCTCCCTAGGGGGACCGCAGTACTTC.

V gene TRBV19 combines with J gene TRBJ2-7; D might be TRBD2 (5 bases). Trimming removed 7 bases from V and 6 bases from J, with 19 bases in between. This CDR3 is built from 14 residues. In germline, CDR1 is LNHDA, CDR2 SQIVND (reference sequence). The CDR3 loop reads CASTSSRLNGEQYF. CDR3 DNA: TGTGCCAGTACCTCCTCCCGACTAAACGGCGAGCAGTACTTC.

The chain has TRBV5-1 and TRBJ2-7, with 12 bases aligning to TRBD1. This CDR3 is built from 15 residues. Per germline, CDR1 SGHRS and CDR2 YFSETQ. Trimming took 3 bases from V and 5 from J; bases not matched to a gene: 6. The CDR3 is CASSSRDRGPHEQYF. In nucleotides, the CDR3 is TGCGCCAGCAGCTCCCGGGACAGGGGGCCCCACGAGCAGTACTTC.

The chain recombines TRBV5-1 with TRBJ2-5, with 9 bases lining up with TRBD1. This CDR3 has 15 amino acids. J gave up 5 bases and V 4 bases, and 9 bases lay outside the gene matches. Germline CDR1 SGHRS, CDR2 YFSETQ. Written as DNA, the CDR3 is TGCGCCAGCAGCACCACCGGGACAGGGTGGGAGACCCAGTACTTC. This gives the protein CASSTTGTGWETQYF.

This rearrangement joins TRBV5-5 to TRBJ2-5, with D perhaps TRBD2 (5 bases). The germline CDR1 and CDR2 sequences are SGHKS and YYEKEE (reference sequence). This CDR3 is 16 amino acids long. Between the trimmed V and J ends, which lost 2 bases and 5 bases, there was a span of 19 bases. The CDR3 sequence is CASSFFFDQRQETQYF. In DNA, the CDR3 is TGTGCCAGCAGCTTTTTCTTCGACCAGCGGCAGGAGACCCAGTACTTC.

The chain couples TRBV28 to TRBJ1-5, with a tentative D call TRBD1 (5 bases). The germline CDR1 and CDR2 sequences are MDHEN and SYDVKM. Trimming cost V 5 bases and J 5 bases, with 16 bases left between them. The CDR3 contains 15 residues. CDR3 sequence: CASSPSWGEYQPQHF. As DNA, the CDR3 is TGTGCCAGCAGTCCGTCGTGGGGGGAGTATCAGCCCCAGCATTTT.

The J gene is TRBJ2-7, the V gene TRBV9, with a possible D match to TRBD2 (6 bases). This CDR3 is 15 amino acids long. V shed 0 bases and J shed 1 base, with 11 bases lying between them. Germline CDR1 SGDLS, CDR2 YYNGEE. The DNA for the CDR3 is TGTGCCAGCAGCGTAGATCCGGGAGAATCCTACGAGCAGTACTTC. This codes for CASSVDPGESYEQYF.

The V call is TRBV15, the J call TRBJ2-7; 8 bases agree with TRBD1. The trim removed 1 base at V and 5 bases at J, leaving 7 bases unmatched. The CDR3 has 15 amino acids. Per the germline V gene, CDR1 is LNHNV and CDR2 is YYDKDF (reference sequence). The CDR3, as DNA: TGTGCCACCAGCAGAGTACAGGGGGTCCTGGACGAGCAGTACTTC. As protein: CATSRVQGVLDEQYF.

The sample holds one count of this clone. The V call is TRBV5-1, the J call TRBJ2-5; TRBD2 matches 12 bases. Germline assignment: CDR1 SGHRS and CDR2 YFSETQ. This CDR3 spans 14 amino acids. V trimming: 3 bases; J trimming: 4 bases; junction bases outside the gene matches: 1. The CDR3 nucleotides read TGCGCCAGCAGCTGGGGACTAGCGGGAGAGACCCAGTACTTC. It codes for CASSWGLAGETQYF.

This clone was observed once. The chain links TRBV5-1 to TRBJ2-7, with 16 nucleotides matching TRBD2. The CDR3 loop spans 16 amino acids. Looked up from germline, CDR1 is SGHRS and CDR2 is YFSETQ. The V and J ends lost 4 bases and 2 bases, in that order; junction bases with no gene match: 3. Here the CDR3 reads CASSPGTSGRAYEQYF. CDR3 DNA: TGCGCCAGCAGCCCTGGGACTAGCGGGAGGGCCTACGAGCAGTACTTC.

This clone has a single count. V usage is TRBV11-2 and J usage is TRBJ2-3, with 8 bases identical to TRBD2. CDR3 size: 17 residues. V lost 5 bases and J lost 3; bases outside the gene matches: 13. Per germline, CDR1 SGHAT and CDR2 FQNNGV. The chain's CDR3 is CASSPRGSGSGTDTQYF. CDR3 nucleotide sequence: TGTGCCAGCAGCCCCCGGGGGAGCGGGAGTGGAACAGATACGCAGTATTTT.